What follows are 14 T cell receptor beta chains derived from one specimen sequenced in a study of cytomegalovirus exposure and HLA in healthy donors. Both 60 Vbeta primers and 13 Jbeta primers went into the PCR. TCRdb keeps only in-frame clones here, not all; method: immunoSEQ multiplex PCR. The data contain approximately 100,000 clones, 85% of them singletons. The sequencing input was PBMCs. These receptors were taken from a man in his forties or fifties in good health and CMV-seropositive.

This clone was picked up one time. The V gene is TRBV4-1, the J gene TRBJ2-7, with 7 positions matching TRBD1. Germline-derived CDR1 and CDR2 are MGHRA and YSYEKL. V lost 3 bases to trimming and J lost 2 bases; unmatched junction nucleotides: 4. The CDR3 is 14 amino acids. The CDR3 reads CASSHTGTAYEQYF. The CDR3 nucleotides are TGCGCCAGCAGCCACACCGGGACAGCCTACGAGCAGTACTTC.

The V gene is TRBV11-2, the J gene TRBJ2-1; D perhaps matches TRBD2 (6 bases). In germline, CDR1 is SGHAT, CDR2 FQNNGV. V dropped 4 bases and J dropped 10 bases, with 20 bases sitting between them. There are 15 residues in the CDR3. The CDR3 DNA sequence: TGTGCCAGCAGCTCCCACGGGGGAGCTAAGCAAGAGCAGTTCTTC. Translated, it gives CASSSHGGAKQEQFF.

The J gene is TRBJ2-5, the V gene TRBV7-2, with TRBD2 identical over 11 bases. The V segment lost 4 bases and the J segment 6 bases; nucleotides outside the gene matches: 7. This CDR3 is 15 amino acids long. The germline gives CDR1 SGHTA, CDR2 FQGNSA. For the CDR3, the DNA is TGTGCCAGCAGCTACGGGACTAGCGGAGGGAAGACCCAGTACTTC. Its protein product is CASSYGTSGGKTQYF.

This clone was detected only a few times. V gene TRBV7-9 combines with J gene TRBJ1-4, with D possibly being TRBD1 (5 bases). In germline, CDR1 is SEHNR, CDR2 FQNEAQ (reference sequence). Trimming shortened V by 5 bases and J by 4 bases, and 11 bases separated the two germline ends. The CDR3 length is 14 residues. The CDR3 loop is CASSAGGGNEKLFF. The CDR3 DNA reads as TGTGCCAGCAGCGCCGGGGGAGGTAATGAAAAACTGTTTTTT.

The rearrangement joins TRBV5-6 to TRBJ2-3; D remains ambiguous. Trimming stripped 1 base from V and 6 bases from J, with 9 bases between. CDR1 is SGHDT, CDR2 YYEEEE, per germline. This CDR3 contains 13 residues. The CDR3 region is CASSLLSRDTQYF. The CDR3 DNA reads TGTGCCAGCAGCTTGCTATCCCGCGATACGCAGTATTTT.

The table lists this clone with a few counts. This chain joins TRBV9 and TRBJ1-2; D is uncertain. The CDR3 has 14 residues. CDR1 and CDR2 from the germline V gene are SGDLS and YYNGEE. V was cut by 0 bases and J by 5 bases, with 11 bases left in between. CDR3 sequence: CASSVVPGTYGYTF. CDR3 nucleotides: TGTGCCAGCAGCGTAGTGCCGGGAACTTATGGCTACACCTTC.

V usage is TRBV5-4 and J usage is TRBJ2-5; TRBD2 aligns across 12 bases. The end of the DNA is better explained by TRBJ2-7, so the J call may be wrong. The CDR3 length is 16 residues. The germline V gene has CDR1 SGHNT and CDR2 YYREEE (reference sequence). The CDR3 DNA follows: TGTGCCAGCAGCGTATCCTCTAGCGGGAGGGCCTACGAGCAGTACTTC. This sequence encodes CASSVSSSGRAYEQYF.

The rearrangement uses TRBV21-1 and TRBJ2-7; the table's D call, TRBD1, has no DNA check behind it. TRBV21-1 has pseudogene status. CDR3 length equals 16 residues. Written as DNA, the CDR3 is TGTGCCAGCAGCAAAGTAGTGCGACAGGGGCCCTACGAGCAGTACTTC. Protein sequence: CASSKVVRQGPYEQYF.

This clone has a single count. V and J are TRBV30 and TRBJ2-5; 11 bases are a match to TRBD2. This CDR3 has 14 amino acids. CDR1 is GTSNPN, CDR2 SVGIG, per germline (reference sequence). Germline trimming cut 3 bases from V and 2 bases from J; bases unmatched to any gene: 2. This CDR3 reads CAWSPSGGQETQYF. Written as DNA, the CDR3 is TGTGCCTGGAGCCCTAGCGGGGGGCAAGAGACCCAGTACTTC.

The CDR3 DNA is TGTGCCAGCAGCTTAGAGGGGGCGCGGGGAAACACCATATATTTT. Translation: CASSLEGARGNTIYF. The gene calls are TRBV7-8 and TRBJ1-3; 7 bases map to TRBD1. V lost 1 base and J lost 4; bases outside the gene matches: 4. Per germline, CDR1 SGHVS and CDR2 FQNEAQ. CDR3 length: 15 residues.

This chain connects TRBV29-1 to TRBJ2-2; D may be TRBD1 (7 bases). The CDR3 sequence is 16 residues long. Germline V lookup: CDR1 SQVTM, CDR2 ANQGSEA. Trimming took 0 bases from V and 3 from J, leaving 14 bases between them. CDR3 DNA sequence: TGCAGCGTTGAAGAGATGGGGGGACAGTACACCGGGGAGCTGTTTTTT. Residues: CSVEEMGGQYTGELFF.

The chain carries TRBV18 and TRBJ2-3; 8 bases agree with TRBD2. Germline trimming cut 3 bases from V and 3 bases from J; bases unmatched to any gene: 8. The germline CDR1 and CDR2 sequences are KGHSH and LQKENI. The CDR3 has 16 residues. The CDR3 loop is CASSPRAGEGTDTQYF. CDR3 DNA: TGTGCCAGCTCACCTCGAGCGGGAGAGGGTACAGATACGCAGTATTTT.

This clone was detected once. The V and J genes are TRBV5-3 and TRBJ2-5, with 11 bases identical to TRBD2. TRBV5-3 qualifies as an ORF whose function is uncertain. This CDR3 contains 14 residues. Trimming at V came to 6 bases and at J to 2 bases, leaving 3 bases not matched to a gene. In nucleotides, the CDR3 is TGTGCCAGAACTACTAGCGGGAGACAAGAGACCCAGTACTTC. Translated, it gives CARTTSGRQETQYF.

The chain carries TRBV30 and TRBJ2-7, with D possibly matching TRBD2 (5 bases). Germline CDR1 reads GTSNPN; CDR2 reads SVGIG (reference sequence). The CDR3 length is 15 residues. V was clipped by 1 base and J by 0 bases, with 13 bases between them. The CDR3 loop reads CAWSGSSLASYEQYF. The CDR3 coding sequence is TGTGCCTGGAGTGGAAGTTCGCTAGCCTCCTACGAGCAGTACTTC.